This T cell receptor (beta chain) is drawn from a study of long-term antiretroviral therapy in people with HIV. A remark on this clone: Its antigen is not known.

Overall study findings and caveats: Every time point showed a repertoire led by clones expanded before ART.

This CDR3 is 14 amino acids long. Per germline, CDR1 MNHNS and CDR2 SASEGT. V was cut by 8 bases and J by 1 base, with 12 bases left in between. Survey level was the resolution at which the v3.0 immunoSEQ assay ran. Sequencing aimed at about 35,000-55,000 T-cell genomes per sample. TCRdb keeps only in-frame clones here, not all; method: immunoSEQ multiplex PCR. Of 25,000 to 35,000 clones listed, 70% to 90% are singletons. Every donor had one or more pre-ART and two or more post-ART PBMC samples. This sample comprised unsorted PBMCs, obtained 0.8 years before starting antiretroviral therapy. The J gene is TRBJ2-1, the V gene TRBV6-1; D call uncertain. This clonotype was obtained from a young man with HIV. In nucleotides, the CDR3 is TGTGCCAGCGCCCGAGGTCCTTCCTACAATGAGCAGTTCTTC. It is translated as CASARGPSYNEQFF.